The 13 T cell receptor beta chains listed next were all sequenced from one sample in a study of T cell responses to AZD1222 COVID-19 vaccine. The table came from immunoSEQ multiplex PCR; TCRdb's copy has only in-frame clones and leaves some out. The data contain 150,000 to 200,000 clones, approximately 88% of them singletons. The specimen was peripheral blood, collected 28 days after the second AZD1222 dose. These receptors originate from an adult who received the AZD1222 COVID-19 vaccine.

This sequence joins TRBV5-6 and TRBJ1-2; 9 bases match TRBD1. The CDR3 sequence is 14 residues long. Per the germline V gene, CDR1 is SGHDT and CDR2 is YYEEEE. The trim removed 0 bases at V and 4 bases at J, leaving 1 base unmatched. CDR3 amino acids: CASSLEQGAYGYTF. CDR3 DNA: TGTGCCAGCAGCTTGGAACAGGGGGCCTATGGCTACACCTTC. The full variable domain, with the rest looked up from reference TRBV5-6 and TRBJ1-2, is DAGVTQSPTHLIKTRGQQVTLRCSPKSGHDTVSWYQQALGQGPQFIFQYYEEEERQRGNFPDRFSGHQFPNYSSELNVNALLLGDSALYLCASSLEQGAYGYTFGSGTRLTVV.

The CDR3 bases are TGTGCCAGTAGTATCGGGCGGGGCCTCTACAATGAGCAGTTCTTC. It specifies CASSIGRGLYNEQFF. The chain joins TRBV19 to TRBJ2-1; the D gene is possibly TRBD2 (6 bases). The V gene lost 3 bases and the J gene lost 3 bases, with 12 bases spanning the gap. The CDR3 is 15 amino acids. Germline assignment: CDR1 LNHDA and CDR2 SQIVND (reference sequence).

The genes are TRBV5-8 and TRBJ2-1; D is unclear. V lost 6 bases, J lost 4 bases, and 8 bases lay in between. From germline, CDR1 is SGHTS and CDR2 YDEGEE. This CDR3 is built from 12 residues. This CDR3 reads CASIRRYNEQFF. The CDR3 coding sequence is TGTGCCAGCATACGTAGGTACAATGAGCAGTTCTTC.

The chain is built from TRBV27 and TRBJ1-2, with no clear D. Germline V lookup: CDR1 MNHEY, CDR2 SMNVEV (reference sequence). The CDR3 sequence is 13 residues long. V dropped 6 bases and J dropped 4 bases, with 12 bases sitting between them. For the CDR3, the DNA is TGTGCCAGCAGACCTTCGTCGGCCTATGGCTACACCTTC. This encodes CASRPSSAYGYTF.

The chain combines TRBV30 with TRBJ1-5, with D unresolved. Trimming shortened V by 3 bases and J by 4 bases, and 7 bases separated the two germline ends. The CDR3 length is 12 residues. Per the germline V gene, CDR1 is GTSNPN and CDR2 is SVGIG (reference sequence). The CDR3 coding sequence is TGTGCCTGGAGGCGAGGGAATCAGCCCCAGCATTTT. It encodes CAWRRGNQPQHF.

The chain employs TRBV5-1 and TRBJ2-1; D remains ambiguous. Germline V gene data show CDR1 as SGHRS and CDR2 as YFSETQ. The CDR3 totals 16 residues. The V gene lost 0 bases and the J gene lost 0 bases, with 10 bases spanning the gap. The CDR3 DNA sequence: TGCGCCAGCAGCTTGGCCGCTCTCAGCTCCTACAATGAGCAGTTCTTC. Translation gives CASSLAALSSYNEQFF.

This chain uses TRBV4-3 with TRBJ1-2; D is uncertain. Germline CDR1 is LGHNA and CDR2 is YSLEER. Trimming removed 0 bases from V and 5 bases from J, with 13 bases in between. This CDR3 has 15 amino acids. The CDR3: CASSQDTGPGYGYTF. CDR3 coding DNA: TGCGCCAGCAGCCAAGATACCGGTCCCGGATATGGCTACACCTTC.

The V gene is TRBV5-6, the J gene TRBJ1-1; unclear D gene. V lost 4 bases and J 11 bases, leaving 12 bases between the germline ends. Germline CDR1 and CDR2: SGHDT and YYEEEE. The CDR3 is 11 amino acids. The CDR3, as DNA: TGTGCCAGCAGCCGGGCCCGGGAGGCTTTCTTT. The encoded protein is CASSRAREAFF.

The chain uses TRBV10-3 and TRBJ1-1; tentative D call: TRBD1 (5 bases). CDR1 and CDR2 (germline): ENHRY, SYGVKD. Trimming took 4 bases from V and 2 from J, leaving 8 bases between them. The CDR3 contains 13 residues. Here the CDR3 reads CAISGGENTEAFF. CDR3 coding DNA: TGTGCCATCAGTGGGGGGGAAAACACTGAAGCTTTCTTT.

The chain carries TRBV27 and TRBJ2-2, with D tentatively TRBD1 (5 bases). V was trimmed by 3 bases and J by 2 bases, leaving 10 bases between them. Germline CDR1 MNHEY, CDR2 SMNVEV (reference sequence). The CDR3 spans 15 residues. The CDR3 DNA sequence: TGTGCCAGCAGTTTTCGGCAGGGAAACACCGGGGAGCTGTTTTTT. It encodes CASSFRQGNTGELFF.

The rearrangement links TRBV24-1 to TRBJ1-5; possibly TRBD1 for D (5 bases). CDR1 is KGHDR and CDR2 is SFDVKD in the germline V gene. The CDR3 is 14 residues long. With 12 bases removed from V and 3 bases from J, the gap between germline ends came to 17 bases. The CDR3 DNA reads TGTGCCCCCTTAATAGACAGTTCCAATCAGCCCCAGCATTTT. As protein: CAPLIDSSNQPQHF.

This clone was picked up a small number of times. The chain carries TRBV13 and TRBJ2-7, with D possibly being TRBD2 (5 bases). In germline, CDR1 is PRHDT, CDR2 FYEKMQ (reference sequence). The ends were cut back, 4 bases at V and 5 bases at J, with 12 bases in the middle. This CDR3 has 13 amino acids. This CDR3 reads CASSSLAIDEQYF. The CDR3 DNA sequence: TGTGCCAGCAGCTCCCTAGCAATCGACGAGCAGTACTTC.

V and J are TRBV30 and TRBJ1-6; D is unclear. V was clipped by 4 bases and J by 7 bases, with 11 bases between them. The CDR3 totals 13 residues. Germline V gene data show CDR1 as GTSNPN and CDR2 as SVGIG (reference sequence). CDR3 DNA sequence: TGTGCCTGGAATTGGGGTCTCAATTCACCCCTCCACTTT. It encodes CAWNWGLNSPLHF.